This TCR beta chain is drawn from a study of blood T cell repertoires in COVID-19. This clone was seen a single time. Trimming cost V 4 bases and J 4 bases; bases outside gene matches: 2. Germline V CDR1 and CDR2: SGHNT, YYREEE (reference sequence). There are 14 residues in the CDR3. Some clones are missing from TCRdb's copy, which holds only in-frame ones; the method was immunoSEQ multiplex PCR. The repertoire consists of about 54,000 clones, with approximately 90% occurring once and the leading ten covering over 25%. The J gene is TRBJ2-7, the V gene TRBV5-4, with 13 bases matching TRBD2. Material: peripheral blood. The TCR was taken from a human donor in a cohort sampled during active COVID-19. In nucleotides, the CDR3 is TGTGCCAGCAGCCCGGGACTAGCGGGGTACGAGCAGTACTTC. This sequence encodes CASSPGLAGYEQYF.